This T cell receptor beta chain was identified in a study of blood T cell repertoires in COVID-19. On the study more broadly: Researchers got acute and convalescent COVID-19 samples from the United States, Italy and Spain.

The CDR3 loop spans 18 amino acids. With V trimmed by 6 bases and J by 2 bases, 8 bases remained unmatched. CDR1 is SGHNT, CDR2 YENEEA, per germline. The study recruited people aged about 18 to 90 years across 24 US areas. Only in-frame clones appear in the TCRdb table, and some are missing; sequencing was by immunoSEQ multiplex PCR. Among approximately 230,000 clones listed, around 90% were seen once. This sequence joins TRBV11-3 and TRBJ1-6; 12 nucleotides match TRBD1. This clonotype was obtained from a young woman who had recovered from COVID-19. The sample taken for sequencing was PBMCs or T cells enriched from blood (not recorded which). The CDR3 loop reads CASRKGQGAFTYNSPLHF. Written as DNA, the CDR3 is TGTGCCAGCAGAAAGGGACAGGGGGCATTTACCTATAATTCACCCCTCCACTTT.